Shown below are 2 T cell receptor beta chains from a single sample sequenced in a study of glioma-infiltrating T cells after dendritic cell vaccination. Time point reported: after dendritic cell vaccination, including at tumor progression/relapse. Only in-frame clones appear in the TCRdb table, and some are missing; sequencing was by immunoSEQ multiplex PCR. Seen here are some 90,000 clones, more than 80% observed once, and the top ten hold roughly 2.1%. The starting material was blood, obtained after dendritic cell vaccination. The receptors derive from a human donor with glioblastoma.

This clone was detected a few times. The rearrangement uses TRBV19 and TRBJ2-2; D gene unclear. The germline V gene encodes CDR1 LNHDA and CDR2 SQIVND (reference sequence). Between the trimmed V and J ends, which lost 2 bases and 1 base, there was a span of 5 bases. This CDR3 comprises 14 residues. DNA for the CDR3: TGTGCCAGTAGTATAAGGAGGAACACCGGGGAGCTGTTTTTT. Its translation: CASSIRRNTGELFF.

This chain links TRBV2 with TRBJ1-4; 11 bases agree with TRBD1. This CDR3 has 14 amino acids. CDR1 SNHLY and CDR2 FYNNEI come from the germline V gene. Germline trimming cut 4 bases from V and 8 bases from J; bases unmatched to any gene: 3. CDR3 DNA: TGTGCCAGCAGTGCGGGACAGGGGGAAGAAAAACTGTTTTTT. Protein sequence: CASSAGQGEEKLFF.